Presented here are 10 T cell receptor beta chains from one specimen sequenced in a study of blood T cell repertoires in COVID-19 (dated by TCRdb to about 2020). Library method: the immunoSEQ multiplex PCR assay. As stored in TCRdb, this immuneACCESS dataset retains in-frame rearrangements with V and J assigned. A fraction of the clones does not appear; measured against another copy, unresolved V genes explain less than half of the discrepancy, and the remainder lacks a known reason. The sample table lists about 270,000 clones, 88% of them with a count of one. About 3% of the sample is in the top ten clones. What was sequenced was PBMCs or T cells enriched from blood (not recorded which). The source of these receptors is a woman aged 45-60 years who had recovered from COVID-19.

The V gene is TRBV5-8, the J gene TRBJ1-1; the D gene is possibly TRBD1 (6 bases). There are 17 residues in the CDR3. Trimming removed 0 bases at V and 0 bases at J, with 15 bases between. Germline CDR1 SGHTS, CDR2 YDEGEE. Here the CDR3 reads CASSLARLAGVNTEAFF. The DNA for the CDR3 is TGTGCCAGCAGCTTGGCGCGGTTAGCAGGGGTGAACACTGAAGCTTTCTTT.

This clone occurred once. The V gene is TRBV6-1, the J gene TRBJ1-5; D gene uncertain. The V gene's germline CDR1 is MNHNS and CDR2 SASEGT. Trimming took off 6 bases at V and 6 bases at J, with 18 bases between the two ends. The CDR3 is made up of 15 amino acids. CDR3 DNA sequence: TGTGCCAGCAGCTCCCGTTCGGGTGTGGTTCAGCCCCAGCATTTT. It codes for CASSSRSGVVQPQHF.

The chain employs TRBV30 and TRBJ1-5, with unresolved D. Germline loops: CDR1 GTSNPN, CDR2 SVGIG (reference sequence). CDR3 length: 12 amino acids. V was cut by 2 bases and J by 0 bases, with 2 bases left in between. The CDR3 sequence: CAWSYSNQPQHF. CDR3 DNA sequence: TGTGCCTGGAGTTATAGCAATCAGCCCCAGCATTTT.

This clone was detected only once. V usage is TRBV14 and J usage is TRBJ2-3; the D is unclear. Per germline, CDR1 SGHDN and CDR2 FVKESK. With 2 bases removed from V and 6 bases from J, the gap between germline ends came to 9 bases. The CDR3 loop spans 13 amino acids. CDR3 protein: CASSQRLEDTQYF. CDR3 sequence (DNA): TGTGCCAGCAGCCAACGCCTGGAGGATACGCAGTATTTT.

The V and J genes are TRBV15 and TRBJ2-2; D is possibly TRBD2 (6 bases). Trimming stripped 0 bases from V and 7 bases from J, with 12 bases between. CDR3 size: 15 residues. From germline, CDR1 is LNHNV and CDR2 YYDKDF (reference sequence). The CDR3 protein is CATSRDLRDHGELFF. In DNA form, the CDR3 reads TGTGCCACCAGCAGAGATTTGCGGGACCACGGGGAGCTGTTTTTT.

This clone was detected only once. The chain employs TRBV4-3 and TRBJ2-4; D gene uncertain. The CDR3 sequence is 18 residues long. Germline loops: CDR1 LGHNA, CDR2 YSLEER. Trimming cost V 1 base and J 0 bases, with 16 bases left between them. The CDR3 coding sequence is TGCGCCAGCAGCCAAGTAGGAGCCTCACGACTAGCCAAAAACATTCAGTACTTC. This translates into CASSQVGASRLAKNIQYF.

CDR3 DNA: TGTGCCAGCTTGGGACCAGGGGGTAGAAATGAAAAACTGTTTTTT. It specifies CASLGPGGRNEKLFF. The chain couples TRBV28 to TRBJ1-4, with 7 nucleotides matching TRBD1. The CDR3 length is 15 residues. CDR1 is MDHEN and CDR2 is SYDVKM in the germline V gene. J lost 5 bases, V lost 8 bases, and 11 bases had no gene match.

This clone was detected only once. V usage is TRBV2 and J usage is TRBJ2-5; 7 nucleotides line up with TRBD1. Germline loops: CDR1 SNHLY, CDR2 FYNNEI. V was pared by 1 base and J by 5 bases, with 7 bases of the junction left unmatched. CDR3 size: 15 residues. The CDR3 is CASSEEEGAWETQYF. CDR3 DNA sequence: TGTGCCAGCAGTGAAGAAGAGGGGGCCTGGGAGACCCAGTACTTC. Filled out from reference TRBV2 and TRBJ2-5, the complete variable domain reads EPEVTQTPSHQVTQMGQEVILRCVPISNHLYFYWYRQILGQKVEFLVSFYNNEISEKSEIFDDQFSVERPDGSNFTLKIRSTKLEDSAMYFCASSEEEGAWETQYFGPGTRLLVL.

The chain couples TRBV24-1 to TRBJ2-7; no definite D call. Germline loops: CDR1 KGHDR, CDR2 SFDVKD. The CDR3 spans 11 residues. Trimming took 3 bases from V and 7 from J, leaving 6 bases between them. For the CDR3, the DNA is TGTGCCACCAGTGATGTATATGAGCAGTACTTC. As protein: CATSDVYEQYF.

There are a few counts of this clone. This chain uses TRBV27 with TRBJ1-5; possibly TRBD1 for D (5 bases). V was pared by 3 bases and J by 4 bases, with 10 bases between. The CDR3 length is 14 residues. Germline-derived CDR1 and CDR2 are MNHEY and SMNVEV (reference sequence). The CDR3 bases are TGTGCCAGCAGTTTGGCCTCAGGGAATCAGCCCCAGCATTTT. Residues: CASSLASGNQPQHF.